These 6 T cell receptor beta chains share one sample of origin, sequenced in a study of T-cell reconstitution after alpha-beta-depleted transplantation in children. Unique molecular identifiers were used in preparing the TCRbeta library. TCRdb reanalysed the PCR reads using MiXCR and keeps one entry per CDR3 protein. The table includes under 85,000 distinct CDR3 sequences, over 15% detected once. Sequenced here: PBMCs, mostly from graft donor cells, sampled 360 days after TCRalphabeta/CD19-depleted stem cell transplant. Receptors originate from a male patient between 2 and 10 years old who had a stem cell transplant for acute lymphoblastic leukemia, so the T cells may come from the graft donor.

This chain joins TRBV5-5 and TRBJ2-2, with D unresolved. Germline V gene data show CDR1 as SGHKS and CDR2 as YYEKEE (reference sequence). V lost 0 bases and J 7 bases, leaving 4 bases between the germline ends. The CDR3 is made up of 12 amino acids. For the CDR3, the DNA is TGTGCCAGCAGCTTGGAAGTCGGGGAGCTGTTTTTT. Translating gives CASSLEVGELFF.

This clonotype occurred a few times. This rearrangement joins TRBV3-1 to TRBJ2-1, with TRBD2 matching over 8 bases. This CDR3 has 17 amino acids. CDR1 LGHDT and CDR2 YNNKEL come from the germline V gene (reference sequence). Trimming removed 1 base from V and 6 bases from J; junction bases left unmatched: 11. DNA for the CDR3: TGTGCCAGCAGCCAAGTCGTCCGCGGGAGGTTCATCAATGAGCAGTTCTTC. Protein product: CASSQVVRGRFINEQFF.

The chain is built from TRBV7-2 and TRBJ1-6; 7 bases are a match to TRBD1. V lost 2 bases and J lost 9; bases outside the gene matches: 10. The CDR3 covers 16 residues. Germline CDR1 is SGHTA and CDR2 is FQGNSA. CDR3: CASSLKAGGNRSPLHF. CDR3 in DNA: TGTGCCAGCAGCTTAAAGGCAGGGGGAAATCGTTCACCCCTCCACTTT. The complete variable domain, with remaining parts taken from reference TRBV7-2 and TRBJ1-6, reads GAGVSQSPSNKVTEKGKDVELRCDPISGHTALYWYRQSLGQGLEFLIYFQGNSAPDKSGLPSDRFSAERTGGSVSTLTIQRTQQEDSAVYLCASSLKAGGNRSPLHFGNGTRLTVT.

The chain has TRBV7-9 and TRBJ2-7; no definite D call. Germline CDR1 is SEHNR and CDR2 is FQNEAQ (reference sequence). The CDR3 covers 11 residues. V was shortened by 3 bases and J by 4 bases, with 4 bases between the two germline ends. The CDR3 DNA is TGTGCCAGCAGCTTCGATTACGAGCAGTACTTC. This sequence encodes CASSFDYEQYF.

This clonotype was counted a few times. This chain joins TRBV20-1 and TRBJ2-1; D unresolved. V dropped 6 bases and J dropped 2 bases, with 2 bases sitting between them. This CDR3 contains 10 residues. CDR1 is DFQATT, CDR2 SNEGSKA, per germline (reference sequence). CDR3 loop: CSATYNEQFF. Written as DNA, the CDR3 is TGCAGTGCAACCTACAATGAGCAGTTCTTC.

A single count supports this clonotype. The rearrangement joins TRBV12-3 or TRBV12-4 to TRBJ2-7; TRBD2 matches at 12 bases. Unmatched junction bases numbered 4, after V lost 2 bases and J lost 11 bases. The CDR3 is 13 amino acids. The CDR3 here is CASSLLAGGPEYF. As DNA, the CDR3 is TGTGCCAGCAGTTTACTAGCGGGAGGGCCAGAGTACTTC.